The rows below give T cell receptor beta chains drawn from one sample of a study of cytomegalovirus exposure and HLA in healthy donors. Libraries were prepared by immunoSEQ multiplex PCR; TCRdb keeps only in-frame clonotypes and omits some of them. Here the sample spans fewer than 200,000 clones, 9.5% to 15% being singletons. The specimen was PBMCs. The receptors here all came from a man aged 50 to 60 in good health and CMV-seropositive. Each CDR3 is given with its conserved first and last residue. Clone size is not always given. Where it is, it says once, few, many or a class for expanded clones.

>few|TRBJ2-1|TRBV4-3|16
CASSQDPTGPHNEQFF
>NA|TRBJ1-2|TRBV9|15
CASSVGDLSGYGYTF
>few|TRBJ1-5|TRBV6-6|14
CASSLHGIGQPQHF
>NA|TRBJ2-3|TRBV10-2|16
CASRITSGGSTDTQYF
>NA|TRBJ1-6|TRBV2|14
CASSAGQGDSPLHF
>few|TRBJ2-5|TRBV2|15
CASSEWGAPGETQYF
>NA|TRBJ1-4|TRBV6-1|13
CASTRRTNEKLFF
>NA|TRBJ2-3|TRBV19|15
CASSIMGPSTDTQYF
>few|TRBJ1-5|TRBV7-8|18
CASRLGQGGILDNQPQHF
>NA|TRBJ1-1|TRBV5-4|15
CASSPAGGGLPEAFF
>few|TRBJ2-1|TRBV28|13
CASSYTGGTEQFF
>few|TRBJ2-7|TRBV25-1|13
CASSEPGLHEQYF
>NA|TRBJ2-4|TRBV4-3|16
CASSQERRAAKNIQYF
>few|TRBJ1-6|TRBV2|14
CASAPTGVGSPLHF
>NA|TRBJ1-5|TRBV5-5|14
CASTLRGSPQPQHF
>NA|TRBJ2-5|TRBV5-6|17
CASSLRGTGRFQEAQYF
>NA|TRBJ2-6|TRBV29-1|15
CSVPQGATGANVLTF
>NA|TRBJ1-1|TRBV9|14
CASSVVAQNTEAFF
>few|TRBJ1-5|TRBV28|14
CASSFGEGRQPQHF
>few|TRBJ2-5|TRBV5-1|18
CASSSGLAGGIIQETQYF
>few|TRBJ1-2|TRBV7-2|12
CASSRGLYGYTF
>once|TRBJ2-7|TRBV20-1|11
CSATGIGEQYF
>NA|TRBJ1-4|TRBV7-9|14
CASSRRVDNEKLFF
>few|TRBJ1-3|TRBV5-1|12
CPPGQGEDTIYF